The 26 T cell receptor beta chains in this list originate from one sample, sequenced in a study of response to subunit inactivated influenza vaccine. One entry per CDR3 protein results from TCRdb running MiXCR on the RT-PCR reads. Among hundreds of thousands of distinct CDR3 sequences, around 13% were seen once, and the ten largest hold less than 15%. Specimen: PBMCs from blood, collected 45 days after vaccination. The origin of the receptors is a man in his fifties or sixties who received an inactivated influenza vaccine.

The chain carries TRBV12-3 or TRBV12-4 and TRBJ1-3, with D unclear. The length of the CDR3 is 12 residues. With 5 bases removed from V and 4 bases from J, the gap between germline ends came to 6 bases. The CDR3 region is CASSTDGNTIYF. As DNA, the CDR3 is TGTGCCAGCAGTACAGACGGAAACACCATATATTTT.

The gene calls are TRBV10-2 and TRBJ2-1, with D possibly TRBD1 on 5 matching bases. Germline CDR1 reads WSHSY; CDR2 reads SAAADI. The CDR3 extends over 12 amino acids. The V gene lost 7 bases and the J gene lost 4 bases, with 8 bases spanning the gap. The CDR3 region has the DNA TGCGCCAGCACTTCAGGGTACAATGAGCAGTTCTTC. It is translated as CASTSGYNEQFF.

V is TRBV27 and J is TRBJ2-7; D could derive from TRBD1 or TRBD2 (6 bases each). There are 13 residues in the CDR3. With 5 bases removed from V and 6 bases from J, the gap between germline ends came to 14 bases. The germline V gene encodes CDR1 MNHEY and CDR2 SMNVEV (reference sequence). The CDR3 DNA sequence: TGTGCCAGCAGTCCAGCCCCGGGGGCCGAGCAGTACTTC. This encodes CASSPAPGAEQYF.

This clonotype turned up a few times. This chain links TRBV4-3 with TRBJ2-5; 11 bases match TRBD2. CDR3 length equals 16 residues. After removal of 3 bases from V and 1 base from J, the junction contained 4 bases not matched to a gene. Germline CDR1 is LGHNA and CDR2 is YSLEER. The CDR3 DNA follows: TGCGCCAGCAGCCACCGACTAGCGGGGACCCAAGAGACCCAGTACTTC. Its translation is CASSHRLAGTQETQYF.

The rearrangement joins TRBV5-1 to TRBJ2-1, with 10 bases lining up with TRBD2. The CDR3 is 16 residues long. In germline, CDR1 is SGHRS, CDR2 YFSETQ. V was pared by 0 bases and J by 10 bases, with 10 bases of the junction left unmatched. CDR3 residues: CASSLEPSGRFHEQFF. The CDR3 DNA reads as TGCGCCAGCAGCTTGGAGCCTAGCGGGAGATTTCACGAGCAGTTCTTC.

In its sample, this clonotype was seen many times. As DNA, the CDR3 is TGTGCCAGCAGCCGACAAAAACTTGGCTACACCTTC. This codes for CASSRQKLGYTF. The gene calls are TRBV3-1 and TRBJ1-2; D is ambiguous. Trimming removed 4 bases from V and 7 bases from J, with 10 bases in between. CDR3 length: 12 residues. The germline V gene has CDR1 LGHDT and CDR2 YNNKEL (reference sequence).

The chain recombines TRBV9 with TRBJ2-1; 8 bases line up with TRBD2. V lost 0 bases, J lost 6 bases, and 5 bases stayed unmatched. The germline V gene encodes CDR1 SGDLS and CDR2 YYNGEE. CDR3 length: 15 residues. In nucleotides, the CDR3 is TGTGCCAGCAGCGTAGCCTCTAGCGGGCTCAATGAGCAGTTCTTC. Translated: CASSVASSGLNEQFF.

The genes are TRBV2 and TRBJ2-7; 7 positions agree with TRBD1. Germline CDR1 is SNHLY and CDR2 is FYNNEI. This CDR3 is 14 amino acids long. The V segment lost 3 bases and the J segment 1 base; nucleotides outside the gene matches: 3. CDR3 residues: CASSDGQASYEQYF. CDR3 coding DNA: TGTGCCAGCAGTGACGGACAGGCTTCCTACGAGCAGTACTTC.

The chain uses TRBV11-2 and TRBJ2-3, with TRBD2 as a possible D gene (5 bases). The CDR3 is 15 residues long. The germline CDR1 and CDR2 sequences are SGHAT and FQNNGV. Between the trimmed V and J ends, which lost 3 bases and 4 bases, there was a span of 14 bases. Here the CDR3 reads CASSLRAFLPDTQYF. CDR3 in DNA: TGTGCCAGCAGCTTGAGGGCTTTTCTTCCAGATACGCAGTATTTT. Complete variable domain (other parts from reference TRBV11-2 and TRBJ2-3): EAGVAQSPRYKIIEKRQSVAFWCNPISGHATLYWYQQILGQGPKLLIQFQNNGVVDDSQLPKDRFSAERLKGVDSTLKIQPAKLEDSAVYLCASSLRAFLPDTQYFGPGTRLTVL.

The chain has TRBV11-2 and TRBJ2-7, with 12 bases identical to TRBD1. CDR3 length equals 17 residues. Germline CDR1 and CDR2: SGHAT and FQNNGV. V was clipped by 0 bases and J by 7 bases; unmatched bases: 10. DNA for the CDR3: TGTGCCAGCAGCTTAGAATCCGGGACAGGGGGCCGAGGGGAGCAGTACTTC. Protein: CASSLESGTGGRGEQYF.

This clonotype showed up just a few times. V is TRBV7-2 and J is TRBJ2-5, with 9 nucleotides matching TRBD1. This CDR3 has 15 amino acids. The junction had 4 bases not matched to a gene; V was cut back by 4 bases and J by 1 base. The V gene's germline CDR1 is SGHTA and CDR2 FQGNSA. The CDR3 DNA reads as TGTGCCAGCAGCTCGGGACAGGGCATCCAAGAGACCCAGTACTTC. Encoded protein: CASSSGQGIQETQYF.

The CDR3 DNA sequence: TGCAGTGCTCGGGGCCCATCTAATGAAAAACTGTTTTTT. Translation gives CSARGPSNEKLFF. The chain has TRBV20-1 and TRBJ1-4; weak D call: TRBD1 (5 bases). Trimming removed 5 bases from V and 3 bases from J, with 10 bases in between. Germline V gene data show CDR1 as DFQATT and CDR2 as SNEGSKA (reference sequence). The CDR3 extends over 13 amino acids.

The sample holds many counts of this clonotype. This sequence joins TRBV7-9 and TRBJ2-7; 7 positions agree with TRBD1. The CDR3 is 12 residues long. Germline assignment: CDR1 SEHNR and CDR2 FQNEAQ (reference sequence). V lost 5 bases and J lost 6; bases outside the gene matches: 4. As DNA, the CDR3 is TGTGCCAGCAGCCAGGGACAGTTCGAGCAGTACTTC. Protein product: CASSQGQFEQYF.

This clonotype was seen only a few times. The gene calls are TRBV7-2 and TRBJ2-5; TRBD1 or TRBD2 may be the D gene (6 bases each). Trimming took off 0 bases at V and 5 bases at J, with 16 bases between the two ends. The germline gives CDR1 SGHTA, CDR2 FQGNSA. The CDR3 runs 16 residues. Written as DNA, the CDR3 is TGTGCCAGCAGCTTAGCGTTACGGGGGCGAAGGGAGACCCAGTACTTC. Amino acids: CASSLALRGRRETQYF.

This clonotype was seen ten or more times. The chain links TRBV10-3 to TRBJ2-7; 10 bases line up with TRBD1. The CDR3 loop spans 15 amino acids. J lost 4 bases, V lost 8 bases, and 11 bases had no gene match. Germline-derived CDR1 and CDR2 are ENHRY and SYGVKD. CDR3 nucleotide sequence: TGTGCCATCGGTTCCCCGGACAGGGGGATTTACGAGCAGTACTTC. The encoded protein is CAIGSPDRGIYEQYF.

This clonotype appeared once. The chain couples TRBV2 to TRBJ2-4; 8 bases line up with TRBD2. This CDR3 region has 12 residues. Germline assignment: CDR1 SNHLY and CDR2 FYNNEI. The V and J ends lost 10 bases and 3 bases, in that order; junction bases with no gene match: 2. In DNA form, the CDR3 reads TGTGCCACCGCGGGGGGCAAAAACATTCAGTACTTC. It is translated as CATAGGKNIQYF.

The gene calls are TRBV2 and TRBJ2-1, with D hard to call. V was pared by 5 bases and J by 3 bases, with 14 bases between. This CDR3 region has 15 residues. From germline, CDR1 is SNHLY and CDR2 FYNNEI. The DNA of the CDR3 is TGTGCCAGCAGTCAGACTGGCGGTCACTACAATGAGCAGTTCTTC. It translates to CASSQTGGHYNEQFF.

This clonotype has just a few counts. The gene calls are TRBV2 and TRBJ1-1, with a weak D call TRBD1 (6 bases). V lost 10 bases and J 7 bases, leaving 13 bases between the germline ends. This CDR3 spans 11 amino acids. Germline V gene sequence: CDR1 SNHLY, CDR2 FYNNEI. CDR3 sequence (DNA): TGTGCCACTAGGGGGGTATTTGAAGCTTTCTTT. Translation: CATRGVFEAFF. Variable domain in full (rest from reference TRBV2 and TRBJ1-1): EPEVTQTPSHQVTQMGQEVILRCVPISNHLYFYWYRQILGQKVEFLVSFYNNEISEKSEIFDDQFSVERPDGSNFTLKIRSTKLEDSAMYFCATRGVFEAFFGQGTRLTVV.

A few counts support this clonotype. The chain recombines TRBV7-8 with TRBJ2-3; TRBD2 matches at 13 bases. Germline V CDR1 and CDR2: SGHVS, FQNEAQ. The ends lost 11 bases at V and 3 bases at J; junction bases unmatched: 2. The CDR3 totals 13 residues. The CDR3 loop is CAGGLAGTDTQYF. The CDR3 nucleotides read TGTGCCGGGGGACTAGCGGGAACAGATACGCAGTATTTT.

This chain connects TRBV20-1 to TRBJ2-1; 9 nucleotides match TRBD2. The CDR3 has 13 residues. After removal of 7 bases from V and 6 bases from J, the junction contained 7 bases not matched to a gene. The V gene's germline CDR1 is DFQATT and CDR2 SNEGSKA (reference sequence). As DNA, the CDR3 is TGCAGTGGGGAGAAGCGGGAGGCCAATGAGCAGTTCTTC. It translates to CSGEKREANEQFF.

Only a few counts were recorded for this clonotype. V is TRBV11-2 and J is TRBJ2-1; the match to TRBD2 covers 7 bases. The CDR3 is 16 residues long. J lost 4 bases, V lost 2 bases, and 8 bases had no gene match. Germline lookup yields CDR1 SGHAT and CDR2 FQNNGV. The CDR3 region has the DNA TGTGCCAGCAGCTTAATCGGCCGCGGGGGATACAATGAGCAGTTCTTC. It specifies CASSLIGRGGYNEQFF. Complete variable domain (other parts from reference TRBV11-2 and TRBJ2-1): EAGVAQSPRYKIIEKRQSVAFWCNPISGHATLYWYQQILGQGPKLLIQFQNNGVVDDSQLPKDRFSAERLKGVDSTLKIQPAKLEDSAVYLCASSLIGRGGYNEQFFGPGTRLTVL.

With regard to this clonotype: An end of the junction differs from the germline gene, which may be a read error. The gene calls are TRBV27 and TRBJ2-7, with TRBD2 matching 8 bases. CDR1 and CDR2 from the germline V gene are MNHEY and SMNVEV (reference sequence). The CDR3 is 15 residues long. CDR3 residues: CASTLGSGSTYEQYF. CDR3 nucleotide sequence: TGTGCCAGCACTTTAGGAAGCGGGAGCACCTACGAGCAGTACTTC.

This chain's CDR3 is CASSLNGRSSYEQYF. CDR3 bases: TGTGCCAGCAGTTTAAACGGAAGGAGCTCCTACGAGCAGTACTTC. The V and J genes are TRBV27 and TRBJ2-7; no clear D gene. The germline V gene encodes CDR1 MNHEY and CDR2 SMNVEV (reference sequence). The CDR3 covers 15 residues. The V end was cut by 2 bases, the J end by 0 bases, with 11 bases between.

The chain is built from TRBV20-1 and TRBJ1-2; D not resolved. The CDR3 spans 10 residues. Germline V gene data show CDR1 as DFQATT and CDR2 as SNEGSKA (reference sequence). The V and J ends lost 7 bases and 1 base respectively, with 4 bases between them. As DNA, the CDR3 is TGCAGTGTCATTAACTATGGCTACACCTTC. It codes for CSVINYGYTF.

J is TRBJ2-5 and V is TRBV5-1, with D possibly being TRBD1 (5 bases). Looked up from germline, CDR1 is SGHRS and CDR2 is YFSETQ. This CDR3 has 13 amino acids. Deletions cut 4 bases from V and 5 bases from J, with 12 bases between. CDR3 DNA: TGCGCCAGCAGCACCAGACAGCTTGAGACCCAGTACTTC. Encoded protein: CASSTRQLETQYF.

DNA for the CDR3: TGTGCCAGCAGCTTAACAGGGGGGGATCCCTACGAGCAGTACTTC. It translates to CASSLTGGDPYEQYF. The rearrangement links TRBV7-2 to TRBJ2-7; D may be TRBD1 (8 bases). This CDR3 is built from 15 residues. Trimming cost V 2 bases and J 2 bases, with 13 bases left between them. The V gene's germline CDR1 is SGHTA and CDR2 FQGNSA.